Presented here are 32 T cell receptor beta chains from one specimen sequenced in a study of blood T cell repertoires in COVID-19. Sequenced by immunoSEQ multiplex PCR; TCRdb stores in-frame clones only, minus some. Found here are about 130,000 clones, 75% to 90% of them singletons; the top ten hold about 17%. Sequencing was done on a sample of peripheral blood. The origin of the receptors is a woman in her forties or fifties who had recovered from COVID-19.

J is TRBJ1-2 and V is TRBV6-5; 7 bases agree with TRBD1. Germline CDR1 is MNHEY and CDR2 is SVGAGI. This CDR3 is built from 15 residues. V dropped 3 bases and J dropped 5; count of bases not matched to a gene: 9. The CDR3 spells CASSYNRQGLYGYTF. The CDR3 DNA is TGTGCCAGCAGTTATAATCGACAGGGATTATATGGCTACACCTTC.

Here the CDR3 reads CASSFGQGGEKLFF. The CDR3 DNA is TGTGCCAGCAGCTTTGGACAGGGAGGGGAAAAACTGTTTTTT. The chain links TRBV7-9 to TRBJ1-4, with 8 bases fitting TRBD1. CDR1 SEHNR and CDR2 FQNEAQ come from the germline V gene (reference sequence). The CDR3 covers 14 residues. The J segment lost 8 bases and the V segment lost 3 bases, leaving 5 bases of the junction unmatched.

This clone was recorded once. This rearrangement joins TRBV3-1 (or the pseudogene TRBV3-2) to TRBJ1-2; D is possibly TRBD1 (5 bases). In germline, CDR1 is LGHDT, CDR2 YNNKEL (reference sequence). CDR3 length: 16 residues. Trimming took 1 base from V and 2 from J, leaving 14 bases between them. CDR3 residues: CASSQGVGGANYGYTF. CDR3 sequence (DNA): TGTGCCAGCAGCCAAGGGGTTGGAGGGGCGAACTATGGCTACACCTTC.

The chain links TRBV24-1 to TRBJ1-2; maybe TRBD1 (6 bases). The CDR3 is made up of 14 amino acids. Germline CDR1 is KGHDR and CDR2 is SFDVKD. V lost 5 bases and J 8 bases, leaving 17 bases between the germline ends. In DNA, the CDR3 is TGTGCCACCAGTGCCAATACAGGGCTGGGGGGCTACACCTTC. Its protein is CATSANTGLGGYTF.

The chain uses TRBV30 and TRBJ1-6; D uncertain. V was trimmed by 1 base and J by 9 bases, leaving 10 bases between them. Germline loops: CDR1 GTSNPN, CDR2 SVGIG (reference sequence). The CDR3 spans 13 residues. In DNA, the CDR3 is TGTGCCTGGAGTGCCGGGTCTGGTTCACCCCTCCACTTT. It specifies CAWSAGSGSPLHF.

Only one count was recorded for this clone. The V and J genes are TRBV11-2 and TRBJ1-6; TRBD1 matches 11 bases. The junction had 7 bases not matched to a gene; V was cut back by 5 bases and J by 7 bases. Germline V CDR1 and CDR2: SGHAT, FQNNGV. The CDR3 is 16 residues long. The CDR3 here is CASSPGTGGLNSPLHF. CDR3 DNA: TGTGCCAGCAGCCCGGGGACAGGGGGTCTGAATTCACCCCTCCACTTT.

The genes are TRBV5-1 and TRBJ2-3; 11 bases map to TRBD1. The CDR3 is 15 amino acids. CDR1 and CDR2 (germline): SGHRS, YFSETQ. V lost 4 bases, J lost 4 bases, and 5 bases stayed unmatched. The CDR3 DNA is TGCGCCAGCAGCACAGGACAGGGGGCGTCAGATACGCAGTATTTT. Translating gives CASSTGQGASDTQYF.

There are a few counts of this clone. The chain has TRBV7-8 and TRBJ1-5; 9 bases map to TRBD1. The germline V gene encodes CDR1 SGHVS and CDR2 FQNEAQ. The V gene end was trimmed by 7 bases and the J gene end by 5 bases; junction bases not matched to a gene: 9. The CDR3 sequence is 15 residues long. CDR3: CASNPTTGGDQPQHF. The CDR3, as DNA: TGTGCCAGCAACCCCACGACAGGGGGGGATCAGCCCCAGCATTTT.

The chain joins TRBV5-5 to TRBJ2-7, with TRBD2 identical over 10 bases. The CDR3 is 15 amino acids. The germline V gene encodes CDR1 SGHKS and CDR2 YYEKEE (reference sequence). Trimming removed 3 bases from V and 3 bases from J; junction bases left unmatched: 6. CDR3 sequence reads: CASSWGTSENYEQYF. The CDR3 DNA reads as TGTGCCAGCAGCTGGGGGACTAGCGAAAACTACGAGCAGTACTTC.

This chain joins TRBV4-2 and TRBJ1-2, with a possible D match to TRBD1 (6 bases). Germline V gene lookup returns CDR1 LGHNA and CDR2 YNFKEQ. The CDR3 runs 17 residues. Trimming cost V 5 bases and J 3 bases, with 22 bases left between them. The CDR3 DNA follows: TGTGCCAGCAGCGCCCCAACTTTCAGGGGCGTGGACTATGGCTACACCTTC. Residues: CASSAPTFRGVDYGYTF.

This chain joins TRBV5-5 and TRBJ2-4; D perhaps matches TRBD1 (6 bases). The V end lost 3 bases, the J end lost 12 bases, and 16 bases lay between the germline ends. The CDR3 loop spans 13 amino acids. Germline CDR1 reads SGHKS; CDR2 reads YYEKEE (reference sequence). CDR3 region: CASSYTGQDNQYF. The CDR3 region has the DNA TGTGCCAGCAGCTACACAGGGCAGGATAATCAGTACTTC.

J is TRBJ1-6 and V is TRBV5-1; D unclear. The CDR3 is made up of 14 amino acids. The V gene's germline CDR1 is SGHRS and CDR2 YFSETQ. The ends were cut back, 4 bases at V and 6 bases at J, with 11 bases in the middle. CDR3 in amino acids: CASSRDGVNSPLHF. The CDR3 region has the DNA TGCGCCAGCAGCCGGGATGGGGTTAATTCACCCCTCCACTTT.

This rearrangement joins TRBV7-9 to TRBJ1-5, with D unclear. Germline V gives CDR1 SEHNR, CDR2 FQNEAQ (reference sequence). This CDR3 spans 16 amino acids. Trimming pared 3 bases from V and 5 bases from J, leaving 17 bases between. The CDR3, as DNA: TGTGCCAGCAGCTTCTCCTCCAGCAGGTCCGATCAGCCCCAGCATTTT. Residues: CASSFSSSRSDQPQHF. Variable domain in full (rest from reference TRBV7-9 and TRBJ1-5): DTGVSQNPRHKITKRGQNVTFRCDPISEHNRLYWYRQTLGQGPEFLTYFQNEAQLEKSRLLSDRFSAERPKGSFSTLEIQRTEQGDSAMYLCASSFSSSRSDQPQHFGDGTRLSIL.

The gene calls are TRBV6-6 and TRBJ2-7; D is possibly TRBD1 (6 bases). CDR1 and CDR2 from the germline V gene are MNHNY and SVGAGI (reference sequence). Trimming removed 5 bases from V and 0 bases from J, with 20 bases in between. CDR3 length: 17 amino acids. Here the CDR3 DNA reads TGTGCCAGCAGTCTCCACCAGGGGCCTGCCATCTCCTACGAGCAGTACTTC. Translating gives CASSLHQGPAISYEQYF.

CDR3 residues: CASSLLGQGNQPQHF. The CDR3 DNA follows: TGTGCCAGCAGCTTGTTAGGACAGGGAAATCAGCCCCAGCATTTT. The rearrangement links TRBV5-8 to TRBJ1-5; 8 positions agree with TRBD1. J gave up 4 bases and V 1 base, and 4 bases lay outside the gene matches. The CDR3 covers 15 residues. Germline V gene data show CDR1 as SGHTS and CDR2 as YDEGEE.

This rearrangement joins TRBV18 to TRBJ1-1; D perhaps matches TRBD1 (6 bases). Germline V CDR1 and CDR2: KGHSH, LQKENI. The CDR3 totals 14 residues. V lost 6 bases, J lost 3 bases, and 14 bases lay in between. The CDR3 reads CASSRQVGDTEAFF. CDR3 nucleotide sequence: TGTGCCAGCTCGAGACAGGTGGGGGACACTGAAGCTTTCTTT. The full variable domain, completed using reference TRBV18 and TRBJ1-1, is NAGVMQNPRHLVRRRGQEARLRCSPMKGHSHVYWYRQLPEEGLKFMVYLQKENIIDESGMPKERFSAEFPKEGPSILRIQQVVRGDSAAYFCASSRQVGDTEAFFGQGTRLTVV.

The gene calls are TRBV29-1 and TRBJ2-6; no clear D. The CDR3 has 15 residues. The germline CDR1 and CDR2 sequences are SQVTM and ANQGSEA. V gave up 6 bases and J gave up 0 bases, with 12 bases separating them. The CDR3 coding sequence is TGCAGCGTCGGCGGTAGCCTCTCTGGGGCCAACGTCCTGACTTTC. This gives the protein CSVGGSLSGANVLTF.

This clone was detected once. This rearrangement joins TRBV5-1 to TRBJ2-7; tentatively, D is TRBD2 (7 bases). CDR3 length equals 15 residues. Germline V gene data show CDR1 as SGHRS and CDR2 as YFSETQ. V was cut by 1 base and J by 2 bases, with 13 bases left in between. DNA for the CDR3: TGCGCCAGCAGCTTGACGGGGGGCACCCCCTACGAGCAGTACTTC. Amino acid sequence: CASSLTGGTPYEQYF.

This chain joins TRBV5-4 and TRBJ2-2; 10 bases map to TRBD2. From germline, CDR1 is SGHNT and CDR2 YYREEE (reference sequence). Trimming at V came to 5 bases and at J to 1 base, leaving 2 bases not matched to a gene. The CDR3 extends over 15 amino acids. The CDR3 DNA is TGTGCCAGCAGACGACTAGCGGGGAACACCGGGGAGCTGTTTTTT. Protein sequence: CASRRLAGNTGELFF. Using reference TRBV5-4 and TRBJ2-2 for the parts outside the CDR3, the full variable domain is ETGVTQSPTHLIKTRGQQVTLRCSSQSGHNTVSWYQQALGQGPQFIFQYYREEENGRGNFPPRFSGLQFPNYSSELNVNALELDDSALYLCASRRLAGNTGELFFGEGSRLTVL.

The rearrangement links TRBV11-2 to TRBJ1-2; D unresolved. V was clipped by 1 base and J by 8 bases, with 8 bases between them. CDR1 and CDR2 (germline): SGHAT, FQNNGV. CDR3 length: 12 residues. The DNA for the CDR3 is TGTGCCAGCAGCTTAGGCGGACTAGGCTACACCTTC. Translated, it gives CASSLGGLGYTF. The variable domain in full, completed from reference TRBV11-2 and TRBJ1-2, reads EAGVAQSPRYKIIEKRQSVAFWCNPISGHATLYWYQQILGQGPKLLIQFQNNGVVDDSQLPKDRFSAERLKGVDSTLKIQPAKLEDSAVYLCASSLGGLGYTFGSGTRLTVV.

The chain couples TRBV9 to TRBJ1-1; D not certain. With 4 bases removed from V and 3 bases from J, the gap between germline ends came to 13 bases. The CDR3 sequence is 14 residues long. Germline V gives CDR1 SGDLS, CDR2 YYNGEE. Here the CDR3 DNA reads TGTGCCAGCAGCATCGACATGGGAGACACTGAAGCTTTCTTT. It specifies CASSIDMGDTEAFF.

The chain uses TRBV7-3 and TRBJ2-3; 8 nucleotides align to TRBD2. The CDR3 runs 12 residues. Trimming at V came to 5 bases and at J to 7 bases, leaving 2 bases not matched to a gene. Per the germline V gene, CDR1 is SGHTA and CDR2 is FQGTGA. In DNA form, the CDR3 reads TGTGCCAGCAGCACTAGCGGCAATACGCAGTATTTT. It translates to CASSTSGNTQYF. The full variable domain, its missing parts supplied by reference TRBV7-3 and TRBJ2-3, is GAGVSQTPSNKVTEKGKYVELRCDPISGHTALYWYRQSLGQGPEFLIYFQGTGAADDSGLPNDRFFAVRPEGSVSTLKIQRTERGDSAVYLCASSTSGNTQYFGPGTRLTVL.

This rearrangement joins TRBV11-2 to TRBJ1-3; D gene uncertain. Trimming took 1 base from V and 4 from J, leaving 14 bases between them. Germline CDR1 reads SGHAT; CDR2 reads FQNNGV. This CDR3 is built from 16 residues. CDR3 nucleotides: TGTGCCAGCAGCTTAGTGGCATGGACGGGAGGAAACACCATATATTTT. Translating gives CASSLVAWTGGNTIYF. The complete variable domain, with remaining parts taken from reference TRBV11-2 and TRBJ1-3, reads EAGVAQSPRYKIIEKRQSVAFWCNPISGHATLYWYQQILGQGPKLLIQFQNNGVVDDSQLPKDRFSAERLKGVDSTLKIQPAKLEDSAVYLCASSLVAWTGGNTIYFGEGSWLTVV.

This chain uses TRBV5-1 with TRBJ1-1; D is undetermined. The V gene lost 2 bases and the J gene lost 1 base, with 9 bases spanning the gap. This CDR3 contains 14 residues. Germline-derived CDR1 and CDR2 are SGHRS and YFSETQ. The CDR3 bases are TGCGCCAGCAGCTTAACAGTTAGGAACACTGAAGCTTTCTTT. It encodes CASSLTVRNTEAFF. The whole variable domain, remainder taken from reference TRBV5-1 and TRBJ1-1, is KAGVTQTPRYLIKTRGQQVTLSCSPISGHRSVSWYQQTPGQGLQFLFEYFSETQRNKGNFPGRFSGRQFSNSRSEMNVSTLELGDSALYLCASSLTVRNTEAFFGQGTRLTVV.

The gene calls are TRBV6-6 and TRBJ2-7; no firm D call. V was pared by 4 bases and J by 0 bases, with 10 bases between. CDR1 is MNHNY, CDR2 SVGAGI, per germline (reference sequence). The CDR3 length is 14 residues. CDR3 in amino acids: CASSLSVSSYEQYF. The CDR3 bases are TGTGCCAGCAGTTTAAGCGTTAGCTCCTACGAGCAGTACTTC.

The chain links TRBV2 to TRBJ2-2; 7 nucleotides line up with TRBD2. CDR1 SNHLY and CDR2 FYNNEI come from the germline V gene. The V segment lost 7 bases and the J segment 4 bases; nucleotides outside the gene matches: 6. CDR3 size: 14 residues. CDR3 loop: CASKGGVGTGELFF. CDR3 sequence (DNA): TGTGCCAGCAAGGGAGGGGTGGGCACCGGGGAGCTGTTTTTT.

This clone has only one observation. The V gene is TRBV5-1, the J gene TRBJ2-1; D is possibly TRBD2 (6 bases). This CDR3 comprises 15 residues. V was shortened by 3 bases and J by 3 bases, with 13 bases between the two germline ends. Germline values: CDR1 SGHRS, CDR2 YFSETQ. The CDR3 region has the DNA TGCGCCAGCAGCTCGGGGGACTTAGACTACAATGAGCAGTTCTTC. Encoded protein: CASSSGDLDYNEQFF.

The chain joins TRBV7-2 to TRBJ1-1; D uncertain. V was trimmed by 4 bases and J by 6 bases, leaving 15 bases between them. Germline CDR1 SGHTA, CDR2 FQGNSA. This CDR3 is 14 amino acids long. As DNA, the CDR3 is TGTGCCAGCAGCTACCGAACGGGTGGGTCTGAAGCTTTCTTT. Translating gives CASSYRTGGSEAFF.

The V gene is TRBV12-3 or TRBV12-4, the J gene TRBJ1-1; the D gene is possibly TRBD1 (6 bases). The CDR3 covers 13 residues. V was pared by 4 bases and J by 1 base, with 7 bases between. CDR3 nucleotides: TGTGCCAGCAGTTACAGGGAGAACACTGAAGCTTTCTTT. It is translated as CASSYRENTEAFF.

The chain uses TRBV7-3 and TRBJ2-2, with D uncertain. The CDR3 loop spans 15 amino acids. Trimming shortened V by 1 base and J by 1 base, and 7 bases separated the two germline ends. Germline CDR1 reads SGHTA; CDR2 reads FQGTGA. CDR3 sequence (DNA): TGTGCCAGCAGCTTAATGTCAGTGAACACCGGGGAGCTGTTTTTT. It is translated as CASSLMSVNTGELFF.

The V gene is TRBV27, the J gene TRBJ1-1, with D possibly being TRBD1 (5 bases). The CDR3 sequence is 15 residues long. Germline V gives CDR1 MNHEY, CDR2 SMNVEV (reference sequence). The ends were cut back, 2 bases at V and 5 bases at J, with 15 bases in the middle. In DNA, the CDR3 is TGTGCCAGCAGTTTAGCCGCGGGAGGGGTGACTGAAGCTTTCTTT. Amino acid sequence: CASSLAAGGVTEAFF.

This clone is a singleton in its sample. V is TRBV7-2 and J is TRBJ2-1; 10 positions match TRBD2. V was clipped by 5 bases and J by 7 bases; unmatched bases: 5. CDR3 length: 14 amino acids. Germline assignment: CDR1 SGHTA and CDR2 FQGNSA. For the CDR3, the DNA is TGTGCCAGCAGCCTGGGACTAGCGAGGAATGAGCAGTTCTTC. Encoded protein: CASSLGLARNEQFF.